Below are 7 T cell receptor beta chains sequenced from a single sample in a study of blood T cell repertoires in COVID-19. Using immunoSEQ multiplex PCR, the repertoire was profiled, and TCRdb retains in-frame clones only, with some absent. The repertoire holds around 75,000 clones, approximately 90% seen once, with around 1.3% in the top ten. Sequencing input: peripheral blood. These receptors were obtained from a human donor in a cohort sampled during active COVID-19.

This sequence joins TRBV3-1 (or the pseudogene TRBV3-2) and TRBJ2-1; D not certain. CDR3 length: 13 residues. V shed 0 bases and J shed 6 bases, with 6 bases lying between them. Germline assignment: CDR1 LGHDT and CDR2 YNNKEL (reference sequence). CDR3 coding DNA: TGTGCCAGCAGCCAAGATCCTCGCAATGAGCAGTTCTTC. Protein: CASSQDPRNEQFF.

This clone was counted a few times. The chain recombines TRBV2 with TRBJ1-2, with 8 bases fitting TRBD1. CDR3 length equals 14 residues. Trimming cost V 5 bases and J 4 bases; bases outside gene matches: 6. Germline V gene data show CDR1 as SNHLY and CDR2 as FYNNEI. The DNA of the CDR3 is TGTGCCAGCAGTACACAGGGGGGTGCCTATGGCTACACCTTC. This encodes CASSTQGGAYGYTF.

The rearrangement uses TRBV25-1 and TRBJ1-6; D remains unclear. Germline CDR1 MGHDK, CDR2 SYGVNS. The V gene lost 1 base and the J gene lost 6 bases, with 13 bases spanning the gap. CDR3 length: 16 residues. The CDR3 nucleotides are TGTGCCAGCAGTGAATCCTCCGGACTGACTAATTCACCCCTCCACTTT. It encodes CASSESSGLTNSPLHF.

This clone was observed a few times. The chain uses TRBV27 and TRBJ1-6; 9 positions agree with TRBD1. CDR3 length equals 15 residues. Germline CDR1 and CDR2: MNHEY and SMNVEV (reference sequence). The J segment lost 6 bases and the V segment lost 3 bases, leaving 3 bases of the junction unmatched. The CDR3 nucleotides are TGTGCCAGCAGTTTGTCGACAGGGGGTAATTCACCCCTCCACTTT. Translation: CASSLSTGGNSPLHF.

The CDR3 protein is CASRLGTAPADTQYF. CDR3 in DNA: TGTGCCAGCAGACTCGGGACAGCTCCCGCTGATACGCAGTATTTT. V usage is TRBV21-1 and J usage is TRBJ2-3; whether TRBD1, the table's D call, matches the DNA was not checked. TRBV21-1 is a pseudogene. The CDR3 contains 15 residues.

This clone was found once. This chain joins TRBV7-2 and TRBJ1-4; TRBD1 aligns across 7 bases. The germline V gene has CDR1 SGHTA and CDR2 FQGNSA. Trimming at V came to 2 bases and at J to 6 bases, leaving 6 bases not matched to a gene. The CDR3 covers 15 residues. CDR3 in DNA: TGTGCCAGCAGCTTATCGACAGGGACATATGAAAAACTGTTTTTT. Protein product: CASSLSTGTYEKLFF.

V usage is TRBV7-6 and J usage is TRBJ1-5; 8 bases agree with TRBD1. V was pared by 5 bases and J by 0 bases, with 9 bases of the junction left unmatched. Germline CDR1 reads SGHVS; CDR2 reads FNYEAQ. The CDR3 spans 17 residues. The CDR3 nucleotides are TGTGCCAGCAGCCGCGGACAGGGACTCAATAGCAATCAGCCCCAGCATTTT. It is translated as CASSRGQGLNSNQPQHF.